This T cell receptor beta chain was sequenced during a study of shared clonotypes between healthy human individuals. Across the study: Three plates each covered CD4 naive and memory; CD8 naive two, CD8 memory one. General study results and limits: Generally, naive subsets came out with larger estimated richness than memory subsets.

Deep-level running was used for the assay. As handled by the study authors: Junction-only immunoSEQ data arrived without quality scores, meaning filtering differed. Repertoires were generated with immunoSEQ multiplex PCR, while TCRdb's copy carries only in-frame clones and drops some. The V and J calls and clone size were taken over from that table, and D and trimming were inferred from the DNA. The data show 900,000 to 1,200,000 clones, with more than 75% seen just once and under 0.8% held by the top ten. CDR1 is MDHEN and CDR2 is SYDVKM in the germline V gene. V dropped 1 base and J dropped 2 bases, with 9 bases sitting between them. CDR3 length: 14 residues. About this clone itself: Its antigen remains unknown. The same CDR3 arises from other DNA sequences in this sample as well.

The chain combines TRBV28 with TRBJ2-7; D remains unclear. The receptor comes from a man younger than 35 in good health. Some clones in this sample may be carry-over from other donors' samples. The sample taken for sequencing was memory CD4+ T cells from PBMCs. Described subset: CD45RA-negative fraction. CDR3 in amino acids: CASSLSDRAYEQYF. The DNA for the CDR3 is TGTGCCAGCAGTTTATCGGATAGGGCCTACGAGCAGTACTTC.